This TCR beta chain originates from a study of response to subunit inactivated influenza vaccine. Each CDR3 protein is one row after TCRdb ran MiXCR on the RT-PCR reads. The sample carries some 200,000 distinct CDR3 sequences, 9.5% to 15% recorded once. With 2 bases clipped from V and 3 bases from J, the junction kept 9 bases outside the gene matches. The CDR3 covers 16 residues. Germline V gives CDR1 SGHAT, CDR2 FQNNGV. These same data were also listed under a study on T cells expressing NK-cell markers. That paper adds: UMIs accompanied the 5'RACE template switching by which TCR beta cDNA was made. Repertoire data for TCR beta were derived from sorted T cells (CD3+CD56+NKG2C+, CD3+CD56+NKG2C- and CD3+CD56-NKG2C+). Eight donors were sequenced, seven testing HCMV-seropositive and one testing seronegative. Where a handful of donors were concerned, these clonotypes also led the CD3+CD56-NKG2C+ fraction.

The sample here was CD8+ T cells sorted from PBMCs, taken roughly 13 days after vaccination. This TCR came from a man aged 50-60 years who received an inactivated influenza vaccine. The chain couples TRBV11-2 to TRBJ2-5; 7 positions match TRBD2. The CDR3 loop reads CASSLNVGGSKETQYF. The CDR3 DNA reads TGTGCCAGCAGCTTAAATGTCGGGGGGTCAAAAGAGACCCAGTACTTC.